One and the same sample provided the 19 T cell receptor beta chains below, sequenced in a study of graft-versus-host responses after intestinal transplantation. Data came from immunoSEQ multiplex PCR; TCRdb stores just in-frame clones and leaves some out. Of thousands of clones listed, roughly 85% are singletons. From the graft tissue, intraepithelial and lamina propria lymphocytes were released through processing. Source: ileum tissue, taken 156 days after intestinal transplant. These TCRs come from a human patient who received an intestinal transplant, so some T cells may come from the graft donor.

The chain carries TRBV2 and TRBJ2-2; TRBD1 is a possible D gene (6 bases). CDR1 is SNHLY and CDR2 is FYNNEI in the germline V gene. V was clipped by 6 bases and J by 5 bases, with 7 bases between them. This CDR3 spans 12 amino acids. CDR3: CASRDRTGELFF. Here the CDR3 DNA reads TGTGCCAGCAGGGACAGAACCGGGGAGCTGTTTTTT.

This clone occurred a few times. The V and J genes are TRBV9 and TRBJ1-4, with D perhaps TRBD1 (5 bases). Germline-derived CDR1 and CDR2 are SGDLS and YYNGEE. The V gene lost 2 bases and the J gene lost 8 bases, with 13 bases spanning the gap. This CDR3 comprises 14 residues. This CDR3 is CASSVRQGSEKLFF. DNA of the CDR3: TGTGCCAGCAGCGTCCGGCAGGGAAGCGAAAAACTGTTTTTT.

The V and J genes are TRBV7-2 and TRBJ2-3; D could derive from TRBD1 or TRBD2 (6 bases each). Trimming took 1 base from V and 3 from J, leaving 20 bases between them. Germline V gives CDR1 SGHTA, CDR2 FQGNSA. The CDR3 extends over 18 amino acids. The CDR3 protein is CASSLGTGARSLTDTQYF. The CDR3 nucleotides read TGTGCCAGCAGCTTAGGAACGGGGGCCAGAAGTCTAACAGATACGCAGTATTTT.

This chain connects TRBV28 to TRBJ2-1, with 16 bases matching TRBD2. Trimming cost V 6 bases and J 9 bases; bases outside gene matches: 5. The CDR3 has 15 amino acids. Germline V gives CDR1 MDHEN, CDR2 SYDVKM. The DNA for the CDR3 is TGTGCCAGCAGCAAGGGGACTAGCGGGAGGGGTGAGCAGTTCTTC. Amino acid sequence: CASSKGTSGRGEQFF.

The rearrangement uses TRBV11-2 and TRBJ2-5; D possibly corresponds to TRBD2 (6 bases). Near its end, the DNA agrees better with TRBJ2-7, so the J call may be wrong. The CDR3 is 16 residues long. Germline V CDR1 and CDR2: SGHAT, FQNNGV. The CDR3 region has the DNA TGTGCCAGCAGCTTAGATGTAGGGCGGACTACGAGCGAGCAGTACTTC. This encodes CASSLDVGRTTSEQYF.

The gene calls are TRBV5-1 and TRBJ1-1, with 11 bases matching TRBD1. CDR1 is SGHRS and CDR2 is YFSETQ in the germline V gene. The CDR3 consists of 15 residues. V was pared by 4 bases and J by 4 bases, with 6 bases of the junction left unmatched. The CDR3 sequence is CASSRGTGGSTEAFF. The DNA of the CDR3 is TGCGCCAGCAGCAGAGGGACAGGGGGTAGCACTGAAGCTTTCTTT.

The chain has TRBV7-6 and TRBJ2-5; perhaps D is TRBD1 or TRBD2 (5 bases each). The V gene's germline CDR1 is SGHVS and CDR2 FNYEAQ. The CDR3 is 15 residues long. V lost 4 bases and J lost 5, with 17 bases in between. CDR3 sequence (DNA): TGTGCCAGCAGCTCCCTGGCAGGGACGATTGAGACCCAGTACTTC. Translated: CASSSLAGTIETQYF. Full variable domain (outside the CDR3, taken from reference TRBV7-6 and TRBJ2-5): GAGVSQSPRYKVTKRGQDVALRCDPISGHVSLYWYRQALGQGPEFLTYFNYEAQQDKSGLPNDRFSAERPEGSISTLTIQRTEQRDSAMYRCASSSLAGTIETQYFGPGTRLLVL.

This clone came up a few times. This chain uses TRBV5-1 with TRBJ2-1; D is ambiguous. The V and J ends lost 1 base and 7 bases respectively, with 6 bases between them. The CDR3 spans 12 residues. Germline CDR1 is SGHRS and CDR2 is YFSETQ. The CDR3 spells CASSLLRNEQFF. CDR3 sequence (DNA): TGCGCCAGCAGCTTGCTCCGGAATGAGCAGTTCTTC.

The chain is built from TRBV11-2 and TRBJ2-1, with D unresolved. V shed 1 base and J shed 8 bases, with 12 bases lying between them. The CDR3 covers 14 residues. Germline V gene sequence: CDR1 SGHAT, CDR2 FQNNGV. The CDR3 reads CASSLGGALDEQFF. The CDR3 DNA reads TGTGCCAGCAGCTTAGGTGGCGCGTTGGATGAGCAGTTCTTC.

This clone has only one observation. The chain uses TRBV5-6 and TRBJ2-7; D possibly uses TRBD1 or TRBD2 (5 bases each). In germline, CDR1 is SGHDT, CDR2 YYEEEE. V lost 4 bases, J lost 3 bases, and 11 bases lay in between. The CDR3 has 13 residues. The CDR3 nucleotides are TGTGCCAGCAGCGGGACCGCAGACTACGAGCAGTACTTC. Protein sequence: CASSGTADYEQYF.

This chain uses TRBV6-5 with TRBJ1-3; no clear D. V gave up 5 bases and J gave up 1 base, with 6 bases separating them. Germline V gene sequence: CDR1 MNHEY, CDR2 SVGAGI. The CDR3 runs 13 residues. The CDR3 DNA is TGTGCCAGCAGTCTCACGTCTGGAAACACCATATATTTT. As protein: CASSLTSGNTIYF.

This clone was found a few times. The rearrangement joins TRBV9 to TRBJ1-2; D call uncertain. V was trimmed by 0 bases and J by 8 bases, leaving 11 bases between them. This CDR3 region has 13 residues. The V gene's germline CDR1 is SGDLS and CDR2 YYNGEE. This chain's CDR3 is CASSVDSPQGYTF. In DNA, the CDR3 is TGTGCCAGCAGCGTAGACAGCCCGCAGGGCTACACCTTC.

This sequence joins TRBV5-4 and TRBJ1-4; 7 bases agree with TRBD1. Trimming removed 4 bases from V and 4 bases from J; junction bases left unmatched: 10. The germline gives CDR1 SGHNT, CDR2 YYREEE (reference sequence). The CDR3 has 16 amino acids. CDR3: CASSVTGVDGNEKLFF. The CDR3 DNA reads as TGTGCCAGCAGCGTTACAGGGGTGGATGGTAATGAAAAACTGTTTTTT.

In this sample, this clone turned up a few times. The chain joins TRBV5-6 to TRBJ1-1; 7 nucleotides match TRBD1. The CDR3 runs to 14 residues. Germline assignment: CDR1 SGHDT and CDR2 YYEEEE. V lost 4 bases, J lost 4 bases, and 7 bases stayed unmatched. DNA for the CDR3: TGTGCCAGCAGCGTTGACAGGGTGTCCACTGAAGCTTTCTTT. Its translation: CASSVDRVSTEAFF.

The chain recombines TRBV11-3 with TRBJ2-1, with D perhaps matching TRBD1 or TRBD2 (5 bases each). V lost 1 base, J lost 0 bases, and 10 bases lay in between. CDR1 and CDR2 from the germline V gene are SGHNT and YENEEA. This CDR3 region has 16 residues. The CDR3 reads CASSLGWGSSYNEQFF. CDR3 DNA sequence: TGTGCCAGCAGCTTAGGTTGGGGGAGCTCCTACAATGAGCAGTTCTTC.

The V and J genes are TRBV10-2 and TRBJ1-5, with a tentative D call TRBD1 (6 bases). The V and J ends lost 4 bases and 7 bases respectively, with 14 bases between them. The germline CDR1 and CDR2 sequences are WSHSY and SAAADI. The CDR3 consists of 14 residues. The CDR3 loop is CASSVGGLGQPQHF. Written as DNA, the CDR3 is TGCGCCAGCAGTGTAGGGGGGTTAGGGCAGCCCCAGCATTTT.

V and J are TRBV11-2 and TRBJ2-5; maybe TRBD1 (7 bases). This CDR3 has 15 amino acids. V was trimmed by 5 bases and J by 5 bases, leaving 18 bases between them. CDR1 is SGHAT and CDR2 is FQNNGV in the germline V gene. CDR3 DNA sequence: TGTGCCAGCAGCCGCGGCCAGGGGGGAGCGGAGACCCAGTACTTC. Protein: CASSRGQGGAETQYF.

In its sample, this clone was seen once. This chain connects TRBV5-6 to TRBJ2-3, with D perhaps matching TRBD1 (6 bases). Germline CDR1 and CDR2: SGHDT and YYEEEE. V was pared by 4 bases and J by 4 bases, with 19 bases between. This CDR3 spans 16 amino acids. The CDR3 loop is CASSRQVQPFADTQYF. The CDR3 DNA reads as TGTGCCAGCAGCCGACAGGTTCAACCTTTTGCAGATACGCAGTATTTT. Full variable domain (rest looked up from reference TRBV5-6 and TRBJ2-3): DAGVTQSPTHLIKTRGQQVTLRCSPKSGHDTVSWYQQALGQGPQFIFQYYEEEERQRGNFPDRFSGHQFPNYSSELNVNALLLGDSALYLCASSRQVQPFADTQYFGPGTRLTVL.

This clone has only one observation. The genes are TRBV6-5 and TRBJ2-3; D gene unclear. In germline, CDR1 is MNHEY, CDR2 SVGAGI. The CDR3 loop spans 15 amino acids. V lost 2 bases, J lost 2 bases, and 11 bases lay in between. As DNA, the CDR3 is TGTGCCAGCAGTTACCCGGGTTTCGTCACAGATACGCAGTATTTT. It translates to CASSYPGFVTDTQYF.